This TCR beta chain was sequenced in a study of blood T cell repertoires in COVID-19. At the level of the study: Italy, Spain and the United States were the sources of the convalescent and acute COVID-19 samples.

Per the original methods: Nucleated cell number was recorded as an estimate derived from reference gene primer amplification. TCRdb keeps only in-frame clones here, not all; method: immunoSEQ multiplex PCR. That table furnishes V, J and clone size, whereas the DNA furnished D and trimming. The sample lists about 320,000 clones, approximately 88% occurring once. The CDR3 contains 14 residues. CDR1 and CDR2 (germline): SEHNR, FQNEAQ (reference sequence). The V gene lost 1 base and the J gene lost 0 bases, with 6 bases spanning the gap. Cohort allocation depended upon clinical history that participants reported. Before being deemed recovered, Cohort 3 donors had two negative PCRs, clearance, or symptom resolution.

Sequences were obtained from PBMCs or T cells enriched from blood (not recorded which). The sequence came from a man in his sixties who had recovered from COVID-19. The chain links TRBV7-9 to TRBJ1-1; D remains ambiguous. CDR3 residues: CASSLGTMNTEAFF. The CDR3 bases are TGTGCCAGCAGCTTAGGCACAATGAACACTGAAGCTTTCTTT.